One and the same sample provided the 11 T cell receptor beta chains below, sequenced in a study of neurological immune-mediated disorders. TCRdb redid the calling of the 5' RACE reads with MiXCR, one entry per CDR3 protein. The top ten hold approximately 12% of the sample, which has 53,000 or so distinct CDR3 sequences, about 13% seen once. The sequenced sample consisted of PBMCs. The receptors shown here come from a woman aged 55 to 70 with HTLV-1-associated myelopathy (HAM/TSP).

This clonotype was seen ten or more times. The chain recombines TRBV7-2 with TRBJ2-2, with TRBD2 identical over 7 bases. Germline assignment: CDR1 SGHTA and CDR2 FQGNSA. V lost 3 bases to trimming and J lost 4 bases; unmatched junction nucleotides: 5. The CDR3 extends over 15 amino acids. CDR3 in DNA: TGTGCCAGCAGCTTTCTAGCGGATTCCACCGGGGAGCTGTTTTTT. Amino acids: CASSFLADSTGELFF.

This clonotype was observed many times. J is TRBJ2-1 and V is TRBV27; D might be TRBD1 (6 bases). V shed 1 base and J shed 3 bases, with 13 bases lying between them. The CDR3 runs 16 residues. The V gene's germline CDR1 is MNHEY and CDR2 SMNVEV (reference sequence). The CDR3 region has the DNA TGTGCCAGCAGTTTATTTCAGGGGCTATTCTACAATGAGCAGTTCTTC. Translation gives CASSLFQGLFYNEQFF.

At least ten counts were recorded for this clonotype. V and J are TRBV28 and TRBJ1-2, with 9 bases matching TRBD1. CDR1 and CDR2 from the germline V gene are MDHEN and SYDVKM. CDR3 length equals 16 residues. J lost 5 bases, V lost 4 bases, and 11 bases had no gene match. The CDR3 region has the DNA TGTGCCAGCAGTTCAGCAGCCGGGACAGGGAAATATGGCTACACCTTC. The encoded protein is CASSSAAGTGKYGYTF.

This clonotype has a count of ten or more. This sequence joins TRBV5-5 and TRBJ1-2; D is uncertain. Per germline, CDR1 SGHKS and CDR2 YYEKEE (reference sequence). This CDR3 is 12 amino acids long. The V end lost 5 bases, the J end lost 4 bases, and 9 bases lay between the germline ends. The CDR3 loop reads CASSSGPYGYTF. The CDR3 region has the DNA TGTGCCAGCAGTTCCGGGCCCTATGGCTACACCTTC.

This clonotype has a count of ten or more. Its ends do not fully match the called genes, so a read error is possible. The chain couples TRBV18 to TRBJ2-2, with D unresolved. Germline V gives CDR1 KGHSH, CDR2 LQKENI. The CDR3 has 12 amino acids. The CDR3 reads CASSPNAGELFF. CDR3 DNA: TGTGCCAGCTCACCGAACGCCGGGGAGCTGTTTTTT.

Ten or more counts support this clonotype. This chain links TRBV27 with TRBJ1-4, with 9 bases fitting TRBD1. The CDR3 consists of 14 residues. The germline V gene encodes CDR1 MNHEY and CDR2 SMNVEV (reference sequence). V was pared by 5 bases and J by 6 bases, with 4 bases of the junction left unmatched. This CDR3 is CASSRGQGHEKLFF. In DNA, the CDR3 is TGTGCCAGCAGTAGGGGACAGGGTCATGAAAAACTGTTTTTT.

To note about this clonotype: This may stem from a read error, because a much larger clone lies one nucleotide away. The rearrangement links TRBV7-2 to TRBJ2-7; TRBD1 or TRBD2 may be the D gene (5 bases each). From germline, CDR1 is SGHTA and CDR2 FQGNSA. This CDR3 region has 16 residues. CDR3 protein: CDSSAEGPRVFYEQYF. The CDR3 DNA follows: TGTGACAGCAGCGCCGAGGGGCCCAGGGTGTTCTACGAGCAGTACTTC.

In its sample, this clonotype was seen many times. The V call is TRBV3-1, the J call TRBJ1-1; TRBD1 agrees at 8 bases. J lost 1 base, V lost 4 bases, and 5 bases had no gene match. The CDR3 covers 15 residues. Germline V gene data show CDR1 as LGHDT and CDR2 as YNNKEL (reference sequence). CDR3 region: CASSPFTGGNTEAFF. CDR3 bases: TGTGCCAGCAGCCCCTTTACAGGGGGGAACACTGAAGCTTTCTTT. The whole variable domain, filled in from reference TRBV3-1 and TRBJ1-1, reads DTAVSQTPKYLVTQMGNDKSIKCEQNLGHDTMYWYKQDSKKFLKIMFSYNNKELIINETVPNRFSPKSPDKAHLNLHINSLELGDSAVYFCASSPFTGGNTEAFFGQGTRLTVV.

This clonotype was counted at least ten times. The V gene is TRBV4-1, the J gene TRBJ2-3; the match to TRBD2 covers 11 bases. Germline values: CDR1 MGHRA, CDR2 YSYEKL. The trim removed 4 bases at V and 3 bases at J, leaving 9 bases unmatched. This CDR3 contains 17 residues. The CDR3 region is CASSPHKTSGKTDTQYF. The DNA of the CDR3 is TGCGCCAGCAGCCCTCATAAGACTAGCGGGAAGACAGATACGCAGTATTTT.

The rearrangement joins TRBV20-1 to TRBJ2-1, with TRBD2 identical over 11 bases. From germline, CDR1 is DFQATT and CDR2 SNEGSKA (reference sequence). The ends lost 5 bases at V and 7 bases at J; junction bases unmatched: 7. The CDR3 contains 14 residues. The chain's CDR3 is CSAGIAGGSNEQFF. The CDR3 nucleotides are TGCAGTGCTGGAATAGCGGGAGGGTCGAATGAGCAGTTCTTC.

This clonotype was detected ten times or more. The J gene is TRBJ2-2, the V gene TRBV9, with D maybe TRBD2 (5 bases). Trimming removed 0 bases from V and 0 bases from J, with 6 bases in between. The germline CDR1 and CDR2 sequences are SGDLS and YYNGEE. CDR3 length: 15 residues. The CDR3 protein is CASSVDGANTGELFF. As DNA, the CDR3 is TGTGCCAGCAGCGTAGACGGGGCGAACACCGGGGAGCTGTTTTTT.